These 19 T cell receptor beta chains were all obtained from the same sample, sequenced in a study of beta chain features in type 1 diabetes. Study-level points and caveats: TCRB CDR3s from Type 1 diabetes patients were moderately but significantly shorter in all four CD4+ subsets.

Isolated RNA was reverse transcribed in full, so expressed TCRB transcripts were sequenced. Sequenced by immunoSEQ multiplex PCR; TCRdb stores in-frame clones only, minus some. The data show about 53,000 clones, 63% seen once. Their specific antigens are unknown. Sequences were obtained from stem cell memory CD4+ T cells from blood. These receptors were collected from a woman between 25 and 40 years old with type 1 diabetes.

The chain is built from TRBV10-3 and TRBJ1-2; possible D gene TRBD1, 6 bases. Trimming stripped 4 bases from V and 4 bases from J, with 10 bases between. Germline V gene sequence: CDR1 ENHRY, CDR2 SYGVKD. This CDR3 is built from 13 residues. The CDR3 DNA sequence: TGTGCCATCAGTGGACAGGAGACCTATGGCTACACCTTC. Translation: CAISGQETYGYTF.

This clone occurred a few times. CDR3 nucleotide sequence: TGTGCCTGGAGTATGGGACTTAGCGATACGCAGTATTTT. Translation: CAWSMGLSDTQYF. The rearrangement joins TRBV30 to TRBJ2-3; TRBD2 might be the D (6 bases). V was clipped by 2 bases and J by 6 bases, with 12 bases between them. The length of the CDR3 is 13 residues. The germline gives CDR1 GTSNPN, CDR2 SVGIG (reference sequence).

The sample holds a few counts of this clone. This sequence joins TRBV25-1 and TRBJ2-2; 8 bases are shared with TRBD1. CDR3 length: 16 amino acids. The V gene's germline CDR1 is MGHDK and CDR2 SYGVNS. The trim removed 1 base at V and 1 base at J, leaving 2 bases unmatched. The CDR3 loop reads CASSESGTGNTGELFF. The CDR3 DNA reads TGTGCCAGCAGTGAATCAGGGACAGGGAACACCGGGGAGCTGTTTTTT.

This clone appeared a few times. The genes are TRBV10-3 and TRBJ2-3; 7 nucleotides line up with TRBD2. V shed 6 bases and J 0 bases; nucleotides not matched to a gene: 0. CDR1 ENHRY and CDR2 SYGVKD come from the germline V gene. This CDR3 has 13 amino acids. In nucleotides, the CDR3 is TGTGCCATCAGGGGGGGGAGCACAGATACGCAGTATTTT. This sequence encodes CAIRGGSTDTQYF.

The V gene is TRBV29-1, the J gene TRBJ2-7; no definite D call. The CDR3 totals 14 residues. Trimming pared 3 bases from V and 0 bases from J, leaving 12 bases between. Germline V gives CDR1 SQVTM, CDR2 ANQGSEA. As DNA, the CDR3 is TGCAGCGTTGAGATCTCACAGAGCTCCTACGAGCAGTACTTC. It specifies CSVEISQSSYEQYF.

This chain joins TRBV5-1 and TRBJ1-3; the D is unclear. The germline CDR1 and CDR2 sequences are SGHRS and YFSETQ. The ends were cut back, 4 bases at V and 12 bases at J, with 17 bases in the middle. CDR3 length equals 13 residues. CDR3 residues: CASSLTLEGSIYF. In DNA form, the CDR3 reads TGCGCCAGCAGCCTCACCCTCGAGGGTAGCATATATTTT. The variable domain in full, completed from reference TRBV5-1 and TRBJ1-3, reads KAGVTQTPRYLIKTRGQQVTLSCSPISGHRSVSWYQQTPGQGLQFLFEYFSETQRNKGNFPGRFSGRQFSNSRSEMNVSTLELGDSALYLCASSLTLEGSIYFGEGSWLTVV.

J is TRBJ2-5 and V is TRBV28; maybe TRBD1 (6 bases). This CDR3 has 17 amino acids. Germline values: CDR1 MDHEN, CDR2 SYDVKM. With 1 base removed from V and 2 bases from J, the gap between germline ends came to 17 bases. DNA for the CDR3: TGTGCCAGCAGTTTATCCCGGCTCCGGACAGAACAAGAGACCCAGTACTTC. Its protein product is CASSLSRLRTEQETQYF. The entire variable domain, with the rest obtained from reference TRBV28 and TRBJ2-5, is as follows: DVKVTQSSRYLVKRTGEKVFLECVQDMDHENMFWYRQDPGLGLRLIYFSYDVKMKEKGDIPEGYSVSREKKERFSLILESASTNQTSMYLCASSLSRLRTEQETQYFGPGTRLLVL.

This chain connects TRBV18 to TRBJ1-2; the D gene is possibly TRBD1 (6 bases). Germline values: CDR1 KGHSH, CDR2 LQKENI. The V end lost 0 bases, the J end lost 8 bases, and 10 bases lay between the germline ends. CDR3 length: 13 amino acids. CDR3 sequence reads: CASSPPPGEGYTF. DNA for the CDR3: TGTGCCAGCTCACCACCGCCAGGGGAAGGCTACACCTTC.

This clone appeared a few times. The chain uses TRBV7-2 and TRBJ2-3, with D tentatively TRBD2 (7 bases). Germline V CDR1 and CDR2: SGHTA, FQGNSA. V lost 3 bases and J lost 6, with 10 bases in between. The CDR3 totals 13 residues. The CDR3 DNA reads as TGTGCCAGCAGCTTGGGGAGGGGGGATACGCAGTATTTT. Its protein product is CASSLGRGDTQYF. The full variable domain, in which reference TRBV7-2 and TRBJ2-3 provide the parts outside the CDR3, is GAGVSQSPSNKVTEKGKDVELRCDPISGHTALYWYRQSLGQGLEFLIYFQGNSAPDKSGLPSDRFSAERTGGSVSTLTIQRTQQEDSAVYLCASSLGRGDTQYFGPGTRLTVL.

V is TRBV27 and J is TRBJ1-1; D might be TRBD1 (5 bases). Trimming took off 2 bases at V and 4 bases at J, with 8 bases between the two ends. The CDR3 runs to 13 residues. CDR1 and CDR2 (germline): MNHEY, SMNVEV (reference sequence). CDR3 sequence reads: CASSLQGTTEAFF. DNA for the CDR3: TGTGCCAGCAGTTTACAGGGTACCACTGAAGCTTTCTTT.

The count of this clone is one. One junction end disagrees with the germline gene, perhaps due to a read error. The gene calls are TRBV4-1 and TRBJ1-5; 8 nucleotides align to TRBD1. There are 19 residues in the CDR3. Per germline, CDR1 MGHRA and CDR2 YSYEKL. The CDR3 reads CANSPYWDRSTPTIRPQHF. CDR3 DNA: TGCGCCAACAGCCCTTACTGGGACAGGTCGACTCCAACTATCAGGCCCCAGCATTTT.

V is TRBV12-5 and J is TRBJ2-3, with D possibly being TRBD2 (5 bases). In germline, CDR1 is LGHNT, CDR2 FRNRAP. Trimming shortened V by 1 base and J by 11 bases, and 10 bases separated the two germline ends. CDR3 size: 12 residues. As DNA, the CDR3 is TGTGCTAGTGGTTTGGACCTCGGGGAGCAGTATTTT. Translated: CASGLDLGEQYF.

As for this clone: One junction end does not reproduce the germline sequence, and a read error may be involved. This rearrangement joins TRBV7-7 to TRBJ2-2; 7 nucleotides agree with TRBD2. Germline-derived CDR1 and CDR2 are SSHAT and FNYEAQ (reference sequence). CDR3 size: 15 residues. The CDR3 DNA reads as TGTGCTAGCAGCTTTGGCAGGGAGGGCACCGGGGAGCTGTTTTTT. The encoded protein is CASSFGREGTGELFF.

The chain joins TRBV14 to TRBJ2-5, with 7 bases fitting TRBD1. Germline trimming cut 4 bases from V and 1 base from J; bases unmatched to any gene: 3. The CDR3 runs 14 residues. The V gene's germline CDR1 is SGHDN and CDR2 FVKESK. CDR3 nucleotide sequence: TGTGCCAGCAGCCCAGGGACAGTCCAAGAGACCCAGTACTTC. This translates into CASSPGTVQETQYF.

The genes are TRBV6-1 and TRBJ2-7; 9 nucleotides agree with TRBD1. The CDR3 extends over 14 amino acids. Germline V gene sequence: CDR1 MNHNS, CDR2 SASEGT. Unmatched junction bases numbered 5, after V lost 8 bases and J lost 0 bases. The CDR3 nucleotides are TGTGCCAGCGGGGACAGGGCCCTCTCCTACGAGCAGTACTTC. This codes for CASGDRALSYEQYF.

The CDR3 DNA reads as TGTGCCAGCAGCCTACATAGCGGGAGCTGGACCGGGGAGCTGTTTTTT. It is translated as CASSLHSGSWTGELFF. The chain uses TRBV7-2 and TRBJ2-2, with 9 bases fitting TRBD2. Losses at the gene ends were 5 bases for V and 5 bases for J; bases not matched to a gene: 9. The germline V gene has CDR1 SGHTA and CDR2 FQGNSA. This CDR3 is built from 16 residues.

The chain has TRBV28 and TRBJ2-7; 11 bases agree with TRBD2. The CDR3 is made up of 15 amino acids. J gave up 7 bases and V 5 bases, and 10 bases lay outside the gene matches. CDR1 is MDHEN, CDR2 SYDVKM, per germline. This CDR3 reads CASSELAGGRWEQYF. As DNA, the CDR3 is TGTGCCAGCAGTGAGCTAGCGGGAGGCCGCTGGGAGCAGTACTTC.

This rearrangement joins TRBV16 to TRBJ1-4; D may be TRBD1 (6 bases). Germline values: CDR1 KGHSY, CDR2 FQNENV. Trimming pared 5 bases from V and 4 bases from J, leaving 8 bases between. This CDR3 spans 13 amino acids. For the CDR3, the DNA is TGTGCCAGCAGCGGACAGTTTAATGAAAAACTGTTTTTT. Its protein product is CASSGQFNEKLFF.

As DNA, the CDR3 is TGTGCCAGCAGCCTTACTCTTCTAGCGGGAGTGGGCAGCTCCTACAATGAGCAGTTCTTC. Its translation: CASSLTLLAGVGSSYNEQFF. The rearrangement uses TRBV4-2 and TRBJ2-1; 10 nucleotides line up with TRBD2. J lost 0 bases, V lost 4 bases, and 15 bases had no gene match. CDR1 is LGHNA and CDR2 is YNFKEQ in the germline V gene. The CDR3 runs 20 residues.